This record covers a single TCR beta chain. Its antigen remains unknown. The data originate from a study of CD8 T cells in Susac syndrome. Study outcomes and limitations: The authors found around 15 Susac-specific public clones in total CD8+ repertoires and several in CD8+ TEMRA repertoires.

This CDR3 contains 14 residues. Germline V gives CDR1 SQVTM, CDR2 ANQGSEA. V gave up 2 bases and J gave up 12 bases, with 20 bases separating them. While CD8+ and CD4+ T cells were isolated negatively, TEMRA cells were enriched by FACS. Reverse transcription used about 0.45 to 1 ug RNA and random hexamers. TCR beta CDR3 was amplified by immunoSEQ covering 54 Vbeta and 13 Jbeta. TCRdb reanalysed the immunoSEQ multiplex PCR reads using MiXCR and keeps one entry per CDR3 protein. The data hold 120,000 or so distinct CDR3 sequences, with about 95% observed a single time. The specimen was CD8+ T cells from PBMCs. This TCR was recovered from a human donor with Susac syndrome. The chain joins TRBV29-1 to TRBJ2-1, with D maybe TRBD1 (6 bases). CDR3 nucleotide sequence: TGCAGCGTTGAACCGTGGGGGCAGTCAGGCGTGCAGTTCTTC. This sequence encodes CSVEPWGQSGVQFF.